This T cell receptor (beta chain) was observed in a study of cytomegalovirus exposure and HLA in healthy donors. Of note for this clone: Its target is not known.

Broader study findings: Most TCR sequences were seen very rarely across donors, but some public TCRs occurred in many. CMV serostatus stood as the only immune exposure information on hand.

This CDR3 is 20 amino acids long. Germline lookup yields CDR1 MDHEN and CDR2 SYDVKM. The V gene end was trimmed by 3 bases and the J gene end by 2 bases; junction bases not matched to a gene: 21. PCR was performed using 60 Vbeta and 13 Jbeta primers. The repertoire was sequenced with immunoSEQ multiplex PCR; TCRdb's copy has only in-frame clones and lacks some. Here the sample spans 90,000 to 150,000 clones, roughly 77% being singletons. The source of this sequence is a man aged 35 to 55 in good health and CMV-seronegative. The sample was PBMCs. The chain uses TRBV28 and TRBJ1-2; TRBD1 matches at 7 bases. The CDR3 loop is CASSFYAQPPDRRRNYGYTF. Written as DNA, the CDR3 is TGTGCCAGCAGTTTCTATGCACAACCGCCGGACAGGCGAAGAAACTATGGCTACACCTTC.